The source of this T cell receptor (beta chain) is a study of shared clonotypes between healthy human individuals. Assay: immunoSEQ multiplex PCR; the TCRdb copy retains only in-frame clones and omits some. The profile shows over a million clones, approximately 98.5% of them singletons. V shed 1 base, J shed 1 base, and the junction held 9 bases outside the gene matches. The CDR3 is made up of 17 amino acids. Germline values: CDR1 LNHNV, CDR2 YYDKDF (reference sequence). The sequence was obtained from a man in his thirties or forties in good health. The rearrangement joins TRBV15 to TRBJ2-7, with 8 bases fitting TRBD2. Material for sequencing was naive CD4+ T cells sorted from blood. Subset in this sample: CD45RA+ positively selected. CDR3 nucleotides: TGTGCCACCAGCAGAGTAATCGGTAGCGGGAAGTCCTACGAGCAGTACTTC. Encoded protein: CATSRVIGSGKSYEQYF.